The sequence of this T cell receptor (beta chain) was determined in a study of shared clonotypes between healthy human individuals. Overall study results and limits: Across subsets, estimated richness was generally greater for naive than for memory populations.

The germline gives CDR1 MGHDK, CDR2 SYGVNS. Trimming removed 4 bases at V and 0 bases at J, with 12 bases between. CDR3 length: 16 amino acids. Here immunoSEQ multiplex PCR was the method, and the copy in TCRdb shows in-frame clones only, minus some. Here the sample spans 950,000 to 1,100,000 clones, roughly 70% being singletons. For this clone: Its antigen is not known.

The genes are TRBV25-1 and TRBJ1-4; the D gene is possibly TRBD1 (5 bases). Source material: memory CD4+ T cells sorted from blood. Subset of the sample: CD45RA-negative fraction. The TCR sequence derives from a man in his late teens or twenties in good health. As DNA, the CDR3 is TGTGCCAGCAGTGCTCGGGGCGCCGCAACTAATGAAAAACTGTTTTTT. Its protein product is CASSARGAATNEKLFF.